The 21 T cell receptor beta chains below were found in one sample sequenced in a study of blood T cell repertoires in COVID-19. The protocol was immunoSEQ multiplex PCR, while the TCRdb copy is restricted to in-frame clones and leaves out a portion. The profile shows about 180,000 clones, 70% to 90% of them singletons. Sample: peripheral blood. All receptors come from a person in their 70s with COVID-19, enrolled during active disease.

This chain connects TRBV13 to TRBJ1-6; 8 positions match TRBD1. V shed 5 bases and J 9 bases; nucleotides not matched to a gene: 6. Germline CDR1 and CDR2: PRHDT and FYEKMQ (reference sequence). This CDR3 is built from 14 residues. The CDR3 sequence: CASSNRDRSSPLHF. For the CDR3, the DNA is TGTGCCAGCAGCAACCGGGACAGGAGTTCACCCCTCCACTTT.

The rearrangement uses TRBV19 and TRBJ1-4, with TRBD1 as a possible D gene (5 bases). Germline V lookup: CDR1 LNHDA, CDR2 SQIVND (reference sequence). Deletions cut 6 bases from V and 3 bases from J, with 17 bases between. This CDR3 comprises 16 residues. This chain's CDR3 is CASSPGHAASNEKLFF. The CDR3, as DNA: TGTGCCAGTAGCCCCGGACACGCCGCTTCTAATGAAAAACTGTTTTTT.

The chain is built from TRBV28 and TRBJ1-1; TRBD1 might be the D (6 bases). V dropped 2 bases and J dropped 7 bases, with 8 bases sitting between them. Germline V gene lookup returns CDR1 MDHEN and CDR2 SYDVKM. CDR3 size: 12 residues. The CDR3 DNA sequence: TGTGCCAGCAGTTTAGGACAGCATGAAGCTTTCTTT. The encoded protein is CASSLGQHEAFF.

The gene calls are TRBV6-5 and TRBJ2-1; 7 nucleotides line up with TRBD2. With V trimmed by 0 bases and J by 8 bases, 10 bases remained unmatched. This CDR3 is built from 16 residues. Germline V gene data show CDR1 as MNHEY and CDR2 as SVGAGI. CDR3 region: CASSYSSSGLRYEQFF. The CDR3 DNA sequence: TGTGCCAGCAGTTACTCGAGTAGCGGGTTACGCTATGAGCAGTTCTTC.

In DNA form, the CDR3 reads TGTGCCAGCACCCACCGAGGGACTAGCGGGAGACTCTACAATGAGCAGTTCTTC. This translates into CASTHRGTSGRLYNEQFF. The chain carries TRBV27 and TRBJ2-1, with TRBD2 identical over 14 bases. Germline-derived CDR1 and CDR2 are MNHEY and SMNVEV (reference sequence). The CDR3 sequence is 18 residues long. V shed 7 bases and J 3 bases; nucleotides not matched to a gene: 11.

This clone was found a few times. The chain joins TRBV2 to TRBJ1-5, with 9 nucleotides matching TRBD1. The CDR3 consists of 16 residues. The germline CDR1 and CDR2 sequences are SNHLY and FYNNEI. V gave up 6 bases and J gave up 7 bases; unmatched junction bases: 13. The CDR3 nucleotides read TGTGCCAGCAGGGCCGACCTAACGACAGGGGGACAGCCCCAGCATTTT. Translated, it gives CASRADLTTGGQPQHF.

The rearrangement links TRBV3-1 (or the pseudogene TRBV3-2) to TRBJ2-7, with 8 bases fitting TRBD1. This CDR3 is 15 amino acids long. Trimming at V came to 0 bases and at J to 4 bases, leaving 5 bases not matched to a gene. Germline V gives CDR1 LGHDT, CDR2 YNNKEL (reference sequence). Here the CDR3 reads CASSQDRGPWYEQYF. The CDR3 DNA follows: TGTGCCAGCAGCCAAGACAGGGGGCCATGGTACGAGCAGTACTTC.

V and J are TRBV5-1 and TRBJ2-7, with TRBD1 identical over 12 bases. The CDR3 extends over 16 amino acids. V lost 1 base, J lost 4 bases, and 6 bases stayed unmatched. Germline V gene lookup returns CDR1 SGHRS and CDR2 YFSETQ. CDR3 DNA sequence: TGCGCCAGCAGCTTGTGGGGGACAGGGGGCGAGTACGAGCAGTACTTC. It specifies CASSLWGTGGEYEQYF.

V and J are TRBV7-9 and TRBJ1-3; tentative D call: TRBD1 (6 bases). The CDR3 spans 14 residues. The V end was cut by 4 bases, the J end by 4 bases, with 11 bases between. Germline V gives CDR1 SEHNR, CDR2 FQNEAQ (reference sequence). CDR3 residues: CASSSNRAGNTIYF. In DNA, the CDR3 is TGTGCCAGCAGCTCTAACAGGGCAGGAAACACCATATATTTT.

This rearrangement joins TRBV19 to TRBJ1-6, with unresolved D. The ends were cut back, 3 bases at V and 11 bases at J, with 14 bases in the middle. This CDR3 spans 14 amino acids. The V gene's germline CDR1 is LNHDA and CDR2 SQIVND (reference sequence). CDR3 sequence (DNA): TGTGCCAGTAGTATTGGCTCCGATGCTGCACCCCTCCACTTT. Its translation: CASSIGSDAAPLHF.

The chain uses TRBV15 and TRBJ1-3; D is possibly TRBD1 (6 bases). The CDR3 spans 14 residues. Germline values: CDR1 LNHNV, CDR2 YYDKDF (reference sequence). The CDR3 reads CATEGVRSGNTIYF. DNA for the CDR3: TGTGCGACCGAGGGGGTGCGCTCTGGAAACACCATATATTTT.

The rearrangement uses TRBV6-5 and TRBJ1-6, with TRBD1 matching over 10 bases. CDR1 and CDR2 (germline): MNHEY, SVGAGI. The V segment lost 7 bases and the J segment 4 bases; nucleotides outside the gene matches: 1. The CDR3 has 14 amino acids. The CDR3 region has the DNA TGTGCCAGCAAGGGACAGGGGTATAATTCACCCCTCCACTTT. Translation gives CASKGQGYNSPLHF.

This chain connects TRBV7-3 to TRBJ1-2, with 7 bases lining up with TRBD1. V shed 1 base and J 14 bases; nucleotides not matched to a gene: 13. The germline V gene encodes CDR1 SGHTA and CDR2 FQGTGA. The CDR3 length is 14 residues. DNA of the CDR3: TGTGCCAGCAGCTTAAAGCTCCAGGGGGTTAAGCCAACCTTC. Its protein is CASSLKLQGVKPTF.

V usage is TRBV30 and J usage is TRBJ2-2, with 7 nucleotides matching TRBD1. Per the germline V gene, CDR1 is GTSNPN and CDR2 is SVGIG (reference sequence). The CDR3 extends over 13 amino acids. V gave up 5 bases and J gave up 2 bases; unmatched junction bases: 2. The chain's CDR3 is CAWGTDNTGELFF. In DNA form, the CDR3 reads TGTGCCTGGGGGACAGATAACACCGGGGAGCTGTTTTTT.

The V gene is TRBV28, the J gene TRBJ1-2; the match to TRBD1 covers 7 bases. From germline, CDR1 is MDHEN and CDR2 SYDVKM. Germline trimming cut 5 bases from V and 3 bases from J; bases unmatched to any gene: 3. There are 13 residues in the CDR3. CDR3 coding DNA: TGTGCCAGCAGTCCCGGGACAGACTATGGCTACACCTTC. Residues: CASSPGTDYGYTF.

The chain combines TRBV15 with TRBJ1-4; D ambiguous. V was shortened by 1 base and J by 8 bases, with 8 bases between the two germline ends. The germline V gene has CDR1 LNHNV and CDR2 YYDKDF (reference sequence). This CDR3 spans 13 amino acids. The CDR3 here is CATSRGTAEKLFF. The DNA for the CDR3 is TGTGCCACCAGCAGAGGAACTGCGGAAAAACTGTTTTTT.

The chain combines TRBV6-5 with TRBJ1-2, with unresolved D. The CDR3 consists of 16 residues. Germline V lookup: CDR1 MNHEY, CDR2 SVGAGI. The germline V and J ends were trimmed by 2 bases and 4 bases, with 17 bases remaining between them. CDR3 bases: TGTGCCAGCAGTTACGGGCGGAGGCCGGGGTTCTATGGCTACACCTTC. Its protein product is CASSYGRRPGFYGYTF.

V is TRBV24-1 and J is TRBJ1-1; D not resolved. V lost 5 bases, J lost 8 bases, and 11 bases lay in between. CDR3 length: 12 residues. Germline assignment: CDR1 KGHDR and CDR2 SFDVKD. The CDR3 spells CATSGEEPEAFF. DNA for the CDR3: TGTGCCACCAGTGGGGAGGAGCCAGAAGCTTTCTTT.

The V gene is TRBV11-3, the J gene TRBJ2-7; 7 bases match TRBD2. The length of the CDR3 is 15 residues. Trimming at V came to 6 bases and at J to 5 bases, leaving 13 bases not matched to a gene. From germline, CDR1 is SGHNT and CDR2 YENEEA. The CDR3 DNA reads as TGTGCCAGCAGTCGTGGGGGAGGGATAAACGACGAGCAGTACTTC. Its protein product is CASSRGGGINDEQYF.

V and J are TRBV11-1 and TRBJ2-5; 12 positions match TRBD2. V gave up 8 bases and J gave up 5 bases; unmatched junction bases: 12. Germline values: CDR1 SGHAT, CDR2 FQDESV (reference sequence). The CDR3 sequence is 16 residues long. The CDR3, as DNA: TGTGCCAGCCAAAGCACGACTAGCGGGGGCCGGGAGACCCAGTACTTC. It is translated as CASQSTTSGGRETQYF.

CDR3 nucleotides: TGTGCCAGCAGGAGGACAAGCGTATGGGGATTCGGCTACACCTTC. Residues: CASRRTSVWGFGYTF. The rearrangement links TRBV6-5 to TRBJ1-2; maybe TRBD1 (5 bases). The CDR3 spans 15 residues. Per germline, CDR1 MNHEY and CDR2 SVGAGI. Between the trimmed V and J ends, which lost 6 bases and 8 bases, there was a span of 22 bases.